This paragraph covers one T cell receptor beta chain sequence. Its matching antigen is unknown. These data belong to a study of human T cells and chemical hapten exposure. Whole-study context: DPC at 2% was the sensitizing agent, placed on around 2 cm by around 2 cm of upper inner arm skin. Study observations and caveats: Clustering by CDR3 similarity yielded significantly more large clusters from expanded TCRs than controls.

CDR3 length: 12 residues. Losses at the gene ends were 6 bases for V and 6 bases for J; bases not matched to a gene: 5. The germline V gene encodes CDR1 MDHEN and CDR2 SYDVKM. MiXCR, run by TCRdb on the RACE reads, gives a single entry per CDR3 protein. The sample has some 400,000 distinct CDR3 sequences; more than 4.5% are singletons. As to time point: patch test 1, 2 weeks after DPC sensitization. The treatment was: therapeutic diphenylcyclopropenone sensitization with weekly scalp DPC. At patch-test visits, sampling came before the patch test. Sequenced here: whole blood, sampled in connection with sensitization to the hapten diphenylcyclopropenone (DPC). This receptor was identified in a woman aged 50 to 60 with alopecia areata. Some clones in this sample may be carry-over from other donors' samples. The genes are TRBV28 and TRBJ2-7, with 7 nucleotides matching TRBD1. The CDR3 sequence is CASSPGGAEQYF. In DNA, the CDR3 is TGTGCCAGCAGCCCAGGGGGTGCCGAGCAGTACTTC.